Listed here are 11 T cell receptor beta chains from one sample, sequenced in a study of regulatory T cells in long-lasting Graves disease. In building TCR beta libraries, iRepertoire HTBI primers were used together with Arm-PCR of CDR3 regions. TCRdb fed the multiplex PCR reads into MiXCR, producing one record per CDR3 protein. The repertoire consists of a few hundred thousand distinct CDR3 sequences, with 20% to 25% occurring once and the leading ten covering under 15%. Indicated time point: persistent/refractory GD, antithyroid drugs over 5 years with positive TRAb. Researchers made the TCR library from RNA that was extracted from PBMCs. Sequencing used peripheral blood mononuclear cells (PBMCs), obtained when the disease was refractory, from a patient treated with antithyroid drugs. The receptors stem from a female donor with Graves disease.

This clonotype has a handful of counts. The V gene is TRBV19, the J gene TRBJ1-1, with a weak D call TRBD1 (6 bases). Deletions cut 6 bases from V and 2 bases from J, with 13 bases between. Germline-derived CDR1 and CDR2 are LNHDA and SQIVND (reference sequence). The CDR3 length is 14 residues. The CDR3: CASRNTGFNTEAFF. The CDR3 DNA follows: TGTGCCAGTAGGAATACAGGGTTTAACACTGAAGCTTTCTTT.

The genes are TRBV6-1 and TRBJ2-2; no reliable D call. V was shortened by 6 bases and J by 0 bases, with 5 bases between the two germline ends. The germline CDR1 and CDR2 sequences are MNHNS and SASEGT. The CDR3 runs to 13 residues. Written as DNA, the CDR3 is TGTGCCAGCAGGACAACGAACACCGGGGAGCTGTTTTTT. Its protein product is CASRTTNTGELFF.

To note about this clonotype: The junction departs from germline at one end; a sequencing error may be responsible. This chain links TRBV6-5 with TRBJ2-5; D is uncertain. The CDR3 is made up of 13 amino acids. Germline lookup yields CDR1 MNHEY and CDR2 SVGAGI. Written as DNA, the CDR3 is TGTGCCAGCAGGTACTGGTTGCAAGAGACCCAGTACTTC. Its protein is CASRYWLQETQYF.

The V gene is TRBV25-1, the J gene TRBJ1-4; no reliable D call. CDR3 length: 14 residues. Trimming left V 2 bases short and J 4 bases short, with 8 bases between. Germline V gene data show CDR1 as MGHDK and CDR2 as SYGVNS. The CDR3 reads CASSEARVNEKLFF. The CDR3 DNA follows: TGTGCCAGCAGTGAAGCCCGGGTTAATGAAAAACTGTTTTTT.

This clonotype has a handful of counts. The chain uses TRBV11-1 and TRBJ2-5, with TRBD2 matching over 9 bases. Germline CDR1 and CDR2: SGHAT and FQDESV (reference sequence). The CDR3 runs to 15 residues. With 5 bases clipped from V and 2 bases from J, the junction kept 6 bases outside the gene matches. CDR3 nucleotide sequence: TGTGCCAGCAGCCAGACTAGCGGCCCTCAAGAGACCCAGTACTTC. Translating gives CASSQTSGPQETQYF.

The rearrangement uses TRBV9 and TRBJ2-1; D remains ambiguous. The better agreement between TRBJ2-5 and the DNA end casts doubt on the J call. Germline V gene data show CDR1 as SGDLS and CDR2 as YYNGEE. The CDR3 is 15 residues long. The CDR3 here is CASSVDGILQETQYF. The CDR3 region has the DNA TGTGCCAGCAGCGTAGATGGGATACTCCAAGAGACCCAGTACTTC.

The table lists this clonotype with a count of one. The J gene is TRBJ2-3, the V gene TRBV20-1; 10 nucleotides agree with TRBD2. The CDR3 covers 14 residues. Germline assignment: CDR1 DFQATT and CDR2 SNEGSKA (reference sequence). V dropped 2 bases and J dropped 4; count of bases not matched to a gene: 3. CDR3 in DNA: TGCAGTGCTAGACCAGGACTAGCGGCAGATACGCAGTATTTT. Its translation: CSARPGLAADTQYF.

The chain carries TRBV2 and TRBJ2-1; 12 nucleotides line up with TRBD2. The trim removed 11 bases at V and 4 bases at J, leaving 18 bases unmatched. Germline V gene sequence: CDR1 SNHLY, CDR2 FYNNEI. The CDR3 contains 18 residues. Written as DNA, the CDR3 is TGTGCCGGAAGAGGAAGTACCCCCGGGACTAGCGGGTACAATGAGCAGTTCTTC. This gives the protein CAGRGSTPGTSGYNEQFF. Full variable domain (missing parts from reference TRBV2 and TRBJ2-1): EPEVTQTPSHQVTQMGQEVILRCVPISNHLYFYWYRQILGQKVEFLVSFYNNEISEKSEIFDDQFSVERPDGSNFTLKIRSTKLEDSAMYFCAGRGSTPGTSGYNEQFFGPGTRLTVL.

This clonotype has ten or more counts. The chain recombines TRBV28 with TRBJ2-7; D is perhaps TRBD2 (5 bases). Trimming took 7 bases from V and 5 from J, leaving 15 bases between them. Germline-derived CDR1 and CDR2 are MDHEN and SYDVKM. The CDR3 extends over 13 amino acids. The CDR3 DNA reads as TGTGCCAGCACCCACCTAGGGAGCCACGAGCAGTACTTC. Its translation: CASTHLGSHEQYF.

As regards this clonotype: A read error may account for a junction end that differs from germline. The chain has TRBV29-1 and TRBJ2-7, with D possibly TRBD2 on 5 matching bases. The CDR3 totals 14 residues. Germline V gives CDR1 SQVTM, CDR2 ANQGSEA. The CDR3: CSVRPVDSSYEQDF. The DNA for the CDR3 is TGCAGCGTTCGTCCAGTGGACTCCTCCTACGAGCAGGACTTC.

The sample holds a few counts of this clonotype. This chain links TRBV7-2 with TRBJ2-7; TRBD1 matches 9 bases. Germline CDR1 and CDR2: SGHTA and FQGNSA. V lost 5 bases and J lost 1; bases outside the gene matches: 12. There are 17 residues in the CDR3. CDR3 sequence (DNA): TGTGCCAGCAGCGAGGTCGGACAGGGGTTCAGGTCCTACGAGCAGTACTTC. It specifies CASSEVGQGFRSYEQYF.